This is a list of T cell receptor beta chains from one sample in a study of T-cell memory formation after mild COVID-19. A single record per CDR3 protein comes from TCRdb applying MiXCR to the 5' RACE reads. The data contain more than 350,000 distinct CDR3 sequences, 16% of them singletons. Sequenced: PBMCs or a T cell subset sorted from them (not recorded which). These receptor sequences come from a man between 18 and 35 years old who had mild COVID-19 (a few samples of this study predate the infection). Cell type and time point are not known. Each CDR3 is given with its conserved first and last residue. The D gene is left open where the match is weak. The size of a clone is reported for some rows only, either as once, few or many, or as a class for expanded clones.

j_gene	v_gene	abundance	d_gene	CDR3nt	CDR3aa
TRBJ2-5	TRBV7-2	.	TRBD1	TGTGCCACCACAGGGGATCAAGAGACCCAGTACTTC	CATTGDQETQYF
TRBJ2-1	TRBV11-2	.	.	TGTGCCAGCAGCTTAGGGGGTTTTCAGACCAATGAGCAGTTCTTC	CASSLGGFQTNEQFF
TRBJ2-4	TRBV20-1	.	TRBD2	TGCAGTCGCGGACTAGCGGGGGGTGGAGCCATTCAGTACTTC	CSRGLAGGGAIQYF
TRBJ1-5	TRBV6-2/TRBV6-3	.	.	TGTGCCAGCAACCAGGGAGAGGGGCAGCCCCAGCATTTT	CASNQGEGQPQHF
TRBJ2-3	TRBV4-1	.	TRBD1	TGCGCCAGCAGCCAGATGGGCGGACAGGCGGGTGTCCTGGATACGCAGTATTTT	CASSQMGGQAGVLDTQYF
TRBJ1-1	TRBV10-3	.	.	TGTGCCATCAGTGTGAGGCACCCGAACACTGAAGCTTTCTTT	CAISVRHPNTEAFF
TRBJ1-2	TRBV5-1	few	.	TGCGCCAGCAGCTTGGATCGGGGAGGAGGTGGCTACACCTTC	CASSLDRGGGGYTF
TRBJ1-4	TRBV19	many	.	TGTGCCAGTAGGGGGGATGGAGAAAAACTGTTTTTT	CASRGDGEKLFF
TRBJ2-2	TRBV12-3/TRBV12-4	many	.	TGTGCCAGCAGTTTTGCAGGCGGGGAGCTGTTTTTT	CASSFAGGELFF
TRBJ2-5	TRBV7-3	many	TRBD2	TGTGCCAGCAGCCCACAGGCTAGCGGGGGTGAGACCCAGTACTTC	CASSPQASGGETQYF
TRBJ2-2	TRBV7-9	.	.	TGTGCCAGCAGCTTACGAGTATCCGGGGAGCTGTTTTTT	CASSLRVSGELFF
TRBJ2-1	TRBV2	.	TRBD2	TGTGCCAGCAGTGACGATAGCGGGGGGGGCTTCGTCCAGTTCTTC	CASSDDSGGGFVQFF
TRBJ1-2	TRBV4-1	few	.	TGCGCCAGCAGCCAAAAACCAGACAGTCTCTATGGCTACACCTTC	CASSQKPDSLYGYTF
TRBJ1-1	TRBV7-9	.	.	TGTGCCAGCACCCCCCAGCGGGAGACTGAAGCTTTCTTT	CASTPQRETEAFF
TRBJ2-3	TRBV27	.	.	TGTGCCAGCAGTCCCGGACAGTTCACAGATACGCAGTATTTT	CASSPGQFTDTQYF
TRBJ1-1	TRBV19	.	.	TGTGCCAGTAGCCCGGGGAAGAACACTGAAGCTTTCTTT	CASSPGKNTEAFF
TRBJ2-5	TRBV11-2	.	TRBD1	TGTGCCAGCAGCCCCTCGGACAGGGTACAAGAGACCCAGTACTTC	CASSPSDRVQETQYF
TRBJ2-3	TRBV14	few	.	TGTGCCAGCAGCCTTCCCGGGACAACCTTCACAGATACGCAGTATTTT	CASSLPGTTFTDTQYF
TRBJ2-3	TRBV7-2	.	.	TGTGCCAGCAGCCCTAGGAGGGGGCGGGGAGATACGCAGTATTTT	CASSPRRGRGDTQYF
TRBJ1-2	TRBV5-6	many	.	TGTGCCAGCAGCTTGGGGGCCTATGGCTACACCTTC	CASSLGAYGYTF
TRBJ1-2	TRBV27	.	.	TGTGCCAGCAGTTTGGTGGTTGGCTACACCTTC	CASSLVVGYTF
TRBJ2-4	TRBV15	.	TRBD2	TGTGCCACCAGCAGAAATTCGGGACTAGGGTTAAACATTCAGTACTTC	CATSRNSGLGLNIQYF
TRBJ2-7	TRBV11-2	few	.	TGTGCCAGCAGCTTAGGGGCCATAGTCGAGCAGTACTTC	CASSLGAIVEQYF
TRBJ1-1	TRBV20-1	.	.	TGCAGTGCTCGCCCTGGGGGGGGCGGAGAGGAAGCTTTCTTT	CSARPGGGGEEAFF
TRBJ2-5	TRBV5-4	few	.	TGTGCCAGCACCAAATCAGGGGAGACCCAGTACTTC	CASTKSGETQYF
TRBJ1-2	TRBV20-1	many	.	TGCAGTGCTAGAGTCGCCAGAGCGTGGGGCTACACCTTC	CSARVARAWGYTF
TRBJ1-2	TRBV5-5	few	.	TGTGCCAGCAGCTTGGAGATGGGTGACTACACCTTC	CASSLEMGDYTF
TRBJ2-3	TRBV14	few	.	TGTGCCAGCAGCCAAGATAGGGCCACAGATACGCAGTATTTT	CASSQDRATDTQYF
TRBJ2-5	TRBV20-1	.	TRBD2	TGCAGTGCTATCCTAGCGGGGAATCAAGAGACCCAGTACTTC	CSAILAGNQETQYF
TRBJ2-3	TRBV7-2	.	.	TGTGCCAGCAGGTTCGGAGGGGCAGATACGCAGTATTTT	CASRFGGADTQYF
TRBJ1-2	TRBV6-6	once	.	TGTGCCAGCAGTTTCTACGCCCCAATCCTGGACAGCAACTATGGCTACACCTTC	CASSFYAPILDSNYGYTF
TRBJ1-2	TRBV20-1	.	.	TGCAGTGCTAGAGAGGAGGGGTACTATGGCTACACCTTC	CSAREEGYYGYTF
TRBJ1-3	TRBV6-5	.	.	TGTGCCAGCAGAACAGAGAGTGGAAACACCATATATTTT	CASRTESGNTIYF
TRBJ2-3	TRBV7-9	.	.	TGTGCCAGCAGCTCCCCCCTACAGAGGGCCGATACGCAGTATTTT	CASSSPLQRADTQYF
TRBJ1-6	TRBV19	few	.	TGTGCCAGTAGTAACAGGGAGAGATCCTATAATTCACCCCTCCACTTT	CASSNRERSYNSPLHF
TRBJ2-3	TRBV7-2	.	TRBD2	TGTGCCAGCAGCTCCCGCGGGGGGGTAGGAGATACGCAGTATTTT	CASSSRGGVGDTQYF
TRBJ1-1	TRBV7-9	few	.	TGTGCCAGCAGCTTCCCTTCGATAAATCGTGAGGCTTTCTTT	CASSFPSINREAFF
TRBJ1-1	TRBV10-3	few	.	TGTGCCATCAGAAGAACCGACGGATCGGAAGCTTTCTTT	CAIRRTDGSEAFF
TRBJ1-3	TRBV11-3	.	.	TGTGCCAGCAGCCGGGGCGGGTTCGGCTCTGGAAACACCATATATTTT	CASSRGGFGSGNTIYF
TRBJ1-2	TRBV20-1	many	.	TGCAGTGCCCCCGCCCGGGGGAGTGGGAAACTAGGGGGAAACTATGGCTACACCTTC	CSAPARGSGKLGGNYGYTF
TRBJ2-4	TRBV6-5	.	.	TGTGCCAGCAGTTACTCGCCAGTAGGAAACATTCAGTACTTC	CASSYSPVGNIQYF
TRBJ1-5	TRBV7-6	.	.	TGTGCCAGCAGCCCAGGGCCGAGCTATCAGCCCCAGCATTTT	CASSPGPSYQPQHF
TRBJ1-5	TRBV5-1	many	TRBD1	TGTGCCAGCAGTCTTACAGGGGGCGGCAATCAGCCCCAGCATTTT	CASSLTGGGNQPQHF
TRBJ2-1	TRBV14	few	.	TGTGCCAGCAGCCAAAGGGGGACTGAGCAGTTCTTC	CASSQRGTEQFF
TRBJ2-3	TRBV29-1	.	TRBD2	TGCAGCGTTGATGCGGGGGGGCCCCTCGGACGGAATACGCAGTATTTT	CSVDAGGPLGRNTQYF
TRBJ1-5	TRBV10-3	.	.	TGTGCCATCAGTGATCAGACAGGCAATCAGCCCCAGCATTTT	CAISDQTGNQPQHF
TRBJ1-2	TRBV10-3	.	.	TGTGCCATCAGTGAGCCCAACGACGGGCCGAGACAGGGCTACACCTTC	CAISEPNDGPRQGYTF
TRBJ2-1	TRBV5-1	.	.	TGCGCCAGCAGCTTGGCAGAGACCTCCGGGGAGCAGTTCTTC	CASSLAETSGEQFF
TRBJ2-7	TRBV12-3/TRBV12-4	medium-sized	.	TGTGCCAGCAGCTTAGGTCTCTCCTACGAGCAGTACTTC	CASSLGLSYEQYF
TRBJ2-5	TRBV25-1	.	.	TGTGCCAGCAGTGAATTGTCACGGGTCAGGGCCCAGTACTTC	CASSELSRVRAQYF
TRBJ1-6	TRBV20-1	.	.	TGCAGTGCTAGAGCGGGACCTCCCGATTCACCCCTCCACTTT	CSARAGPPDSPLHF
TRBJ2-3	TRBV14	few	.	TGTGCCAGCAGCCAACGGCAGGGTATCACGCAGTATTTT	CASSQRQGITQYF